Listed below are T cell receptor beta chains from one sample, sequenced in a study of graft-versus-host responses after intestinal transplantation. Libraries were prepared by immunoSEQ multiplex PCR; TCRdb keeps only in-frame clonotypes and omits some of them. The table lists tens of thousands of clones, 90% to 95% of them singletons. Their antigens are not known. Sample: unstimulated CD8+ T cells sorted from spleen or lymph node cells, taken before intestinal transplant. The receptors stem from a human donor who received an intestinal transplant. The CDR3 runs from the conserved cysteine through the conserved F or W. Each record gives: V gene, D gene, J gene, clone size, CDR3 DNA, CDR3 protein. The D gene is left open where the match is weak. Only part of the rows carry a size: once, few, many, or a class if the clone is expanded.

>TRBV5-6|-|TRBJ1-4|-
TGTGCCAGCAGCCCGTTCATGGAGGAAAAACTGTTTTTT
CASSPFMEEKLFF
>TRBV28|-|TRBJ2-1|-
TGTGCCATCTATATCGGGGATGAGCAGTTCTTC
CAIYIGDEQFF
>TRBV5-3|-|TRBJ1-1|-
TGTGCCAGCCCTACAGGGCAGGAGATGAACACTGAAGCTTTCTTT
CASPTGQEMNTEAFF
>TRBV5-4|-|TRBJ1-1|-
TGTGCTACGGGAGGGGTTTCGGCTGAAGCTTTCTTT
CATGGVSAEAFF
>TRBV7-9|-|TRBJ1-1|-
TGTGCCAGCAGCTTAGGCGACAGGATGGGAGCTTTCTTT
CASSLGDRMGAFF
>TRBV19|TRBD1|TRBJ2-7|-
TGTGCCAGTAGTAACCCCCGGGACAGTCTAACCGAGCAGTACTTC
CASSNPRDSLTEQYF
>TRBV2|TRBD2|TRBJ2-7|-
TGTGCCAGCAGTGAAGTAGGTAGCGGGAGCCCCTACGAGCAGTACTTC
CASSEVGSGSPYEQYF
>TRBV4-1|-|TRBJ2-7|-
TGCGCCAGCAGCCAAGGGGACGGCTCCTACGAGCAGTACTTC
CASSQGDGSYEQYF
>TRBV15|TRBD1|TRBJ2-5|-
TGTGCCACCAGCAATGGACAGGGGCTGACAGGGACCCAGTACTTC
CATSNGQGLTGTQYF
>TRBV7-8|-|TRBJ1-4|-
TGTGCCAGCAGTTATTCGGTTGAAAAACTGTTTTTT
CASSYSVEKLFF
>TRBV27|-|TRBJ1-1|once
TGTGCCAGCAGTTTATGGCCCAGGGACCCCGCGCACACTGAAGCTTTCTTT
CASSLWPRDPAHTEAFF
>TRBV6-5|-|TRBJ2-5|once
TGTGCCAGCAGCCCGCCAGGGCGAGAGACCCAGTACTTC
CASSPPGRETQYF
>TRBV5-1|-|TRBJ1-3|-
TGCGCCAGCAGCTTGGGGCTCGTGGACAGCTTCTCTGGAAACACCATATATTTT
CASSLGLVDSFSGNTIYF
>TRBV7-6|-|TRBJ2-2|-
TGTGCCAGCAGCTTCGAGGCAGTCGGGGAGCTGTTTTTT
CASSFEAVGELFF
>TRBV27|TRBD2|TRBJ2-5|-
TGTGCCAGCAGTCCGGGACTAGCGGCGTCCGGGGAGACCCAGTACTTC
CASSPGLAASGETQYF
>TRBV4-1|TRBD2|TRBJ2-1|-
TGCGCCAGCAGCCAGAAAAGGACTAGCGGGGGGTACAATGAGCAGTTCTTC
CASSQKRTSGGYNEQFF
>TRBV28|-|TRBJ1-6|-
TGTGCCTCCTTACTGCGGACAGTTTGGAATTCACCCCTCCACTTT
CASLLRTVWNSPLHF
>TRBV28|TRBD2|TRBJ2-1|-
TGTGCCAGCACCCGACCTGAAGCGGGAGGTGTCCCTGGTCTCAATGAGCAGTTCTTC
CASTRPEAGGVPGLNEQFF
>TRBV6-5|-|TRBJ1-1|-
TGTGCCAGCAGTTACGGGGGAGACACTGAAGCTTTCTTT
CASSYGGDTEAFF
>TRBV15|TRBD1|TRBJ1-6|-
TGTGCCACCAGCAGAAGGACAGGCCCAAATTCACCCCTCCACTTT
CATSRRTGPNSPLHF
>TRBV13|TRBD2|TRBJ2-2|-
TGTGCCAGCAGCCCGGGACTAGCGGGAGGGCCGATCGGGGAGCTGTTTTTT
CASSPGLAGGPIGELFF
>TRBV4-1|-|TRBJ2-1|-
TGCGCCAGCAGCCAAGATACCGTACCAAGCTCCTACAATGAGCAGTTCTTC
CASSQDTVPSSYNEQFF
>TRBV7-9|-|TRBJ1-1|-
TGTGCCAGCAGCTTAGTTAGTCCCGGGGGAATTGAAGCTTTCTTT
CASSLVSPGGIEAFF
>TRBV29-1|TRBD1|TRBJ1-2|once
TGCAGCGTTCCGGGACAGGGCTATGGCTACACCTTC
CSVPGQGYGYTF
>TRBV2|TRBD1|TRBJ2-7|-
TGTGCCAGCAGCCCGGGACAGGGTCCCTACGAGCAGTACTTC
CASSPGQGPYEQYF
>TRBV28|TRBD1|TRBJ2-1|-
TGTGCCAGCAGTCAGGGGGCGTACAATGAGCAGTTCTTC
CASSQGAYNEQFF
>TRBV7-9|-|TRBJ1-1|-
TGTGCCAGCAGCTTAGCCGCCGGTGGGCTCGCTGAAGCTTTCTTT
CASSLAAGGLAEAFF